The 25 T cell receptor beta chains below all came from one sample that was sequenced in a study of Graves' ophthalmopathy and Graves' hyperthyroidism. RNA transcripts were the source from which TCR beta CDR3 regions were amplified. Second-round multiplex PCR came after a first-round RT-PCR that employed HTBI primers. TCRdb re-derived calls from the multiplex PCR reads in MiXCR, one entry per CDR3 protein. The sample yields 150,000 or so distinct CDR3 sequences, about two fifths seen once. The sample comprised peripheral blood. These receptors were taken from a man aged 30-40 years with Graves' ophthalmopathy.

V usage is TRBV7-8 and J usage is TRBJ1-2, with a weak D call TRBD1 (6 bases). Trimming took 6 bases from V and 4 from J, leaving 18 bases between them. Germline V lookup: CDR1 SGHVS, CDR2 FQNEAQ. The CDR3 has 15 amino acids. CDR3 coding DNA: TGTGCCAGCAGTCACAGGACAGACGGACCCTATGGCTACACCTTC. Translation gives CASSHRTDGPYGYTF.

The sample holds many counts of this clonotype. The chain recombines TRBV12-3 or TRBV12-4 with TRBJ2-7; D ambiguous. This CDR3 is 14 amino acids long. V was cut by 5 bases and J by 3 bases, with 14 bases left in between. CDR3 sequence (DNA): TGTGCCAGCAGTCAGACAAACTTACACTACGAGCAGTACTTC. The encoded protein is CASSQTNLHYEQYF.

This clonotype showed up just a few times. The chain links TRBV28 to TRBJ2-7, with TRBD2 identical over 9 bases. Germline CDR1 reads MDHEN; CDR2 reads SYDVKM. The J segment lost 2 bases and the V segment lost 1 base, leaving 21 bases of the junction unmatched. The CDR3 covers 21 residues. The CDR3 is CASSLSRVFPGVAGVPYEQYF. DNA of the CDR3: TGTGCCAGCAGTTTATCCAGGGTATTCCCTGGGGTAGCGGGAGTCCCCTACGAGCAGTACTTC.

This clonotype has at least ten counts. V and J are TRBV20-1 and TRBJ2-7; TRBD1 aligns across 10 bases. V shed 5 bases, J shed 2 bases, and the junction held 9 bases outside the gene matches. The CDR3 has 15 amino acids. Germline lookup yields CDR1 DFQATT and CDR2 SNEGSKA (reference sequence). The CDR3, as DNA: TGCAGTGCTTTCATCCGGGACAGGGGACCCTACGAGCAGTACTTC. As protein: CSAFIRDRGPYEQYF.

This clonotype was observed once. This chain joins TRBV2 and TRBJ2-7, with TRBD1 matching over 10 bases. The CDR3 runs 16 residues. J lost 5 bases, V lost 5 bases, and 12 bases had no gene match. The germline V gene has CDR1 SNHLY and CDR2 FYNNEI. The CDR3: CASSYSPGQGFDEQYF. The DNA for the CDR3 is TGTGCCAGCAGTTATTCCCCGGGACAGGGGTTCGACGAGCAGTACTTC.

This clonotype was seen repeatedly, ten times or more. The gene calls are TRBV7-2 and TRBJ2-2, with 8 bases lining up with TRBD1. Germline CDR1 and CDR2: SGHTA and FQGNSA. This CDR3 is built from 15 residues. The V and J ends lost 2 bases and 4 bases, in that order; junction bases with no gene match: 3. CDR3 residues: CASSLQGAGTGELFF. Written as DNA, the CDR3 is TGTGCCAGCAGCTTACAGGGGGCGGGCACCGGGGAGCTGTTTTTT.

This clonotype was seen at least ten times. The V gene is TRBV7-2, the J gene TRBJ2-5; 8 nucleotides align to TRBD1. CDR1 SGHTA and CDR2 FQGNSA come from the germline V gene. The CDR3 is 13 amino acids. V shed 7 bases, J shed 5 bases, and the junction held 6 bases outside the gene matches. The CDR3 region has the DNA TGTGCCAGCACCGCAGGGGGCAGGGAGACCCAGTACTTC. Its protein is CASTAGGRETQYF.

This clonotype appeared once. One junction end disagrees with the germline gene, perhaps due to a read error. This chain connects TRBV12-3 or TRBV12-4 to TRBJ1-1, with 9 bases that match TRBD1. CDR3 size: 14 residues. The CDR3 spells CASSVTGGVTEAFF. The DNA of the CDR3 is TGTGCCAGCAGTGTGACAGGGGGGGTCACTGAGGCTTTCTTT.

The chain is built from TRBV12-3 or TRBV12-4 and TRBJ1-3; 8 bases agree with TRBD1. The CDR3 contains 15 residues. V lost 6 bases to trimming and J lost 3 bases; unmatched junction nucleotides: 7. The CDR3 here is CASSGQGLGGNTIYF. Written as DNA, the CDR3 is TGTGCCAGCAGCGGACAGGGATTGGGTGGAAACACCATATATTTT.

This clonotype has at least ten counts. This chain connects TRBV10-3 to TRBJ2-7, with TRBD2 as a possible D gene (7 bases). This CDR3 has 14 residues. Trimming cost V 9 bases and J 3 bases, with 18 bases left between them. Per germline, CDR1 ENHRY and CDR2 SYGVKD. The CDR3: CAIASGQYLYEQYF. The CDR3 DNA reads TGTGCCATTGCTAGCGGACAGTACCTCTACGAGCAGTACTTC.

This clonotype was seen repeatedly, ten times or more. The chain is built from TRBV6-5 and TRBJ1-3; 8 bases fit TRBD1. The CDR3 spans 15 residues. CDR1 is MNHEY, CDR2 SVGAGI, per germline. The V and J ends lost 8 bases and 2 bases, in that order; junction bases with no gene match: 8. This chain's CDR3 is CASRTRGLAGNTIYF. The CDR3, as DNA: TGTGCCAGCCGGACCAGGGGGCTTGCTGGAAACACCATATATTTT.

This chain connects TRBV12-3 or TRBV12-4 to TRBJ2-7; D may be TRBD2 (5 bases). The V and J ends lost 6 bases and 4 bases respectively, with 19 bases between them. The CDR3 is made up of 15 amino acids. CDR3 coding DNA: TGTGCCAGCAGCCCGACTGGCGCTGGGAGATACGAGCAGTACTTC. Its translation: CASSPTGAGRYEQYF.

This clonotype was found many times. The chain couples TRBV6-5 to TRBJ1-6; the D is unclear. Germline-derived CDR1 and CDR2 are MNHEY and SVGAGI. CDR3 length equals 14 residues. Trimming removed 4 bases from V and 7 bases from J, with 11 bases in between. CDR3 region: CASSFGPSNSPLHF. For the CDR3, the DNA is TGTGCCAGCAGTTTTGGGCCCTCGAATTCACCCCTCCACTTT.

The gene calls are TRBV6-1 and TRBJ2-7; 14 bases align to TRBD2. Germline V gene data show CDR1 as MNHNS and CDR2 as SASEGT. The CDR3 consists of 17 residues. With 6 bases clipped from V and 4 bases from J, the junction kept 11 bases outside the gene matches. The CDR3 nucleotides are TGTGCCAGCAGGAGGACTAGCGGGAGGACTGCACTATACGAGCAGTACTTC. Translated, it gives CASRRTSGRTALYEQYF.

This clonotype was observed a single time. The chain uses TRBV20-1 and TRBJ2-7, with 8 bases lining up with TRBD2. The CDR3 sequence is 14 residues long. The J segment lost 1 base and the V segment lost 4 bases, leaving 6 bases of the junction unmatched. The germline gives CDR1 DFQATT, CDR2 SNEGSKA (reference sequence). CDR3 loop: CSATRTSSSYEQYF. The CDR3 nucleotides are TGCAGTGCTACTAGGACTAGCTCATCCTACGAGCAGTACTTC.

The chain employs TRBV28 and TRBJ2-7; D not certain. Trimming took 5 bases from V and 3 from J, leaving 8 bases between them. The germline CDR1 and CDR2 sequences are MDHEN and SYDVKM. This CDR3 is 12 amino acids long. In DNA form, the CDR3 reads TGTGCCAGCAGTGAAATGGACTACGAGCAGTACTTC. Translation gives CASSEMDYEQYF.

At least ten counts were recorded for this clonotype. The chain links TRBV6-5 to TRBJ2-5, with D tentatively TRBD1 (5 bases). This CDR3 spans 13 amino acids. Germline-derived CDR1 and CDR2 are MNHEY and SVGAGI. Trimming took 7 bases from V and 2 from J, leaving 11 bases between them. This chain's CDR3 is CASNQGDQETQYF. Written as DNA, the CDR3 is TGTGCCAGCAACCAAGGGGATCAAGAGACCCAGTACTTC.

This sequence joins TRBV6-5 and TRBJ1-3; D is undetermined. Germline-derived CDR1 and CDR2 are MNHEY and SVGAGI. The V end lost 2 bases, the J end lost 0 bases, and 8 bases lay between the germline ends. This CDR3 has 15 amino acids. This CDR3 is CASSYALGSGNTIYF. In nucleotides, the CDR3 is TGTGCCAGCAGTTACGCCCTCGGCTCTGGAAACACCATATATTTT.

This clonotype was picked up a small number of times. This chain connects TRBV7-8 to TRBJ2-7; possible D gene TRBD1, 6 bases. Germline CDR1 is SGHVS and CDR2 is FQNEAQ. This CDR3 region has 13 residues. V was shortened by 5 bases and J by 6 bases, with 14 bases between the two germline ends. CDR3 in amino acids: CASSPGTYSEQYF. For the CDR3, the DNA is TGTGCCAGCAGCCCAGGGACATACTCCGAGCAGTACTTC. Using reference TRBV7-8 and TRBJ2-7 for the parts outside the CDR3, the full variable domain is GAGVSQSPRYKVAKRGQDVALRCDPISGHVSLFWYQQALGQGPEFLTYFQNEAQLDKSGLPSDRFFAERPEGSVSTLKIQRTQQEDSAVYLCASSPGTYSEQYFGPGTRLTVT.

The genes are TRBV28 and TRBJ1-5; D unclear. The CDR3 contains 14 residues. The V and J ends lost 6 bases and 6 bases respectively, with 15 bases between them. The germline gives CDR1 MDHEN, CDR2 SYDVKM. The CDR3 sequence: CASSLLRTSQPQHF. The CDR3 DNA is TGTGCCAGCAGCCTACTCCGGACCAGTCAGCCCCAGCATTTT.

The genes are TRBV6-2 or TRBV6-3 and TRBJ1-1; D ambiguous. The ends were cut back, 10 bases at V and 0 bases at J, with 12 bases in the middle. CDR1 MNHEY and CDR2 SVGEGT come from the germline V gene. The CDR3 has 13 amino acids. CDR3 in DNA: TGTGCCACTTCGTGGGTTGTGAACACTGAAGCTTTCTTT. Translation: CATSWVVNTEAFF.

The chain links TRBV12-3 or TRBV12-4 to TRBJ2-7, with D hard to call. This CDR3 contains 16 residues. Trimming cost V 2 bases and J 0 bases, with 14 bases left between them. The CDR3: CASSLTLDGSSYEQYF. CDR3 DNA: TGTGCCAGCAGTTTAACTTTGGACGGCAGCTCCTACGAGCAGTACTTC.

This chain connects TRBV6-1 to TRBJ1-2; unclear D gene. This CDR3 region has 13 residues. Germline V CDR1 and CDR2: MNHNS, SASEGT. V lost 0 bases and J 4 bases, leaving 6 bases between the germline ends. CDR3 DNA sequence: TGTGCCAGCAGTGAAGCGGAGGGCTATGGCTACACCTTC. Protein: CASSEAEGYGYTF.

The J gene is TRBJ2-2, the V gene TRBV10-3; D uncertain. V lost 3 bases and J lost 1, with 6 bases in between. The CDR3 has 14 residues. CDR1 ENHRY and CDR2 SYGVKD come from the germline V gene. The CDR3 spells CAISEPENTGELFF. Written as DNA, the CDR3 is TGTGCCATCAGTGAACCCGAGAACACCGGGGAGCTGTTTTTT.

The chain links TRBV24-1 to TRBJ2-7; TRBD1 agrees at 7 bases. Trimming at V came to 2 bases and at J to 1 base, leaving 1 base not matched to a gene. CDR3 length: 14 residues. The germline V gene encodes CDR1 KGHDR and CDR2 SFDVKD. The CDR3 sequence is CATSDSRGSYEQYF. The CDR3, as DNA: TGTGCCACCAGTGATTCCAGGGGGTCCTACGAGCAGTACTTC.